This TCR beta chain was documented in a study of T cells in lung cancer brain metastases. Across the study: No interval therapy was given to about 90% of the roughly 20 patients.

With regard to this clone: Its antigen remains unknown.

The J segment lost 5 bases and the V segment lost 1 base, leaving 8 bases of the junction unmatched. This CDR3 is 15 amino acids long. The germline V gene has CDR1 LGHNA and CDR2 YSLEER. Sequencing used immunoSEQ multiplex PCR; TCRdb keeps in-frame clones, though not all of them. The sample has approximately 3,500 clones; 85% to 90% are singletons. Study-level findings and limits: Brain metastasis T cell infiltration was not adjusted for preoperative corticosteroid effects.

This sequence originates from a woman in her 50s with non-small cell lung cancer. The genes are TRBV4-3 and TRBJ2-7; TRBD1 aligns across 7 bases. Sequences were obtained from tumor tissue from the primary lung tumor. CDR3 region: CASSQGQGHIDEQYF. CDR3 DNA sequence: TGCGCCAGCAGCCAAGGACAGGGTCATATCGACGAGCAGTACTTC.